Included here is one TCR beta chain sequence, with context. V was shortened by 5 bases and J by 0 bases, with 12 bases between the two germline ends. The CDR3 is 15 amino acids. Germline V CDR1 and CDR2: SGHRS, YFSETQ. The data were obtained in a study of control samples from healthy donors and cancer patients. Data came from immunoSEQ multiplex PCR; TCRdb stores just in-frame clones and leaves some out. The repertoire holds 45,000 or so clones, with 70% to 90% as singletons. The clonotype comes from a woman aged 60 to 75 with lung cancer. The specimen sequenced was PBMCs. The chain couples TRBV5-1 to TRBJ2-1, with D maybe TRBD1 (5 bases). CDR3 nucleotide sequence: TGCGCCAGCAGTCAGGGTATTGGCTCCTACAATGAGCAGTTCTTC. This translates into CASSQGIGSYNEQFF.